Described below is a single T cell receptor beta chain sequence and its context. The material for each subset, its genomic DNA, was split evenly across several immunoSEQ plates. Authors' processing steps: Junction-only sequences without quality scores were provided by ImmunoSEQ, so filtering was different. Clones were sequenced by immunoSEQ multiplex PCR, and TCRdb holds only the in-frame ones, with some missing. V, J and clone size were drawn from that table, and D and trimming were deduced from the DNA. The repertoire holds some 96,000 clones, over 40% seen once, with less than 15% in the top ten. This entry belongs to a study of shared clonotypes between healthy human individuals. Study context: Sampling drew on donors who were a couple of women and three men aged 18 to 49.

This CDR3 comprises 10 residues. CDR1 is SNHLY and CDR2 is FYNNEI in the germline V gene. This chain joins TRBV2 and TRBJ2-5; D remains unclear. The J call may be faulty, since TRBJ2-7 better matches the DNA end. This clonotype was obtained from a woman aged 40 to 50 in good health. Some clones in this sample may be carry-over from other donors' samples. Input material: PBMCs. The CDR3 coding sequence is TGTGCCAGCAGTCTCCACGAGCAGTACTTC. Residues: CASSLHEQYF.